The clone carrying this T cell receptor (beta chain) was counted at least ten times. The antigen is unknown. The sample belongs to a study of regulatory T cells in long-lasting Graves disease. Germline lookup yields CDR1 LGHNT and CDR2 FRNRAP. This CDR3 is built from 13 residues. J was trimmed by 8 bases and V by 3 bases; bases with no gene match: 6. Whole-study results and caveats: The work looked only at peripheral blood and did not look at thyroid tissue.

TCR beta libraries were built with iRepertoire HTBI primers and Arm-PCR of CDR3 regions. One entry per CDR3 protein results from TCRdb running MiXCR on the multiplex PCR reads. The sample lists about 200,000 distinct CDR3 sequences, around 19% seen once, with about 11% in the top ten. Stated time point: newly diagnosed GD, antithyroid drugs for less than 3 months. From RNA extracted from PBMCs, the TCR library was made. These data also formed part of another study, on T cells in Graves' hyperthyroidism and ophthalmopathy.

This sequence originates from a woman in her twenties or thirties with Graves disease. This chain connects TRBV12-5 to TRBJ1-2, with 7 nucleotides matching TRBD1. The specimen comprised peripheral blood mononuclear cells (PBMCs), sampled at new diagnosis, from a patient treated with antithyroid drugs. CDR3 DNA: TGTGCTAGTGGTTTCCAACAGGGGACCGGCTACACCTTC. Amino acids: CASGFQQGTGYTF.